A single sample is the source of the 29 T cell receptor beta chains below, sequenced in a study of T cells in Graves' hyperthyroidism and ophthalmopathy. The TCR beta CDR3 regions underwent amplification using RNA transcripts as the source. The HTBI primer set served for first-round RT-PCR of the TCR CDR3. MiXCR was run by TCRdb on the multiplex PCR reads, yielding one entry per CDR3 protein. Among 400,000 to 550,000 distinct CDR3 sequences listed, approximately 24% were seen once. The sample consisted of blood. All receptors come from a woman aged 25-40 years with Graves' ophthalmopathy.

This clonotype has at least ten counts. The chain recombines TRBV5-1 with TRBJ1-1; D perhaps matches TRBD1 (6 bases). The CDR3 length is 13 residues. V lost 4 bases and J lost 6, with 13 bases in between. CDR1 is SGHRS, CDR2 YFSETQ, per germline. The CDR3 DNA reads as TGCGCCAGCAGCAAAACAGGGAGCGCTGAAGCTTTCTTT. Translation gives CASSKTGSAEAFF.

V usage is TRBV2 and J usage is TRBJ2-7, with 9 positions matching TRBD1. This CDR3 region has 15 residues. J lost 6 bases, V lost 4 bases, and 10 bases had no gene match. Germline CDR1 is SNHLY and CDR2 is FYNNEI. This chain's CDR3 is CASSAFGTGIGEQYF. The CDR3 DNA is TGTGCCAGCAGTGCCTTTGGGACAGGGATTGGCGAGCAGTACTTC.

This clonotype was counted a few times. The chain employs TRBV7-9 and TRBJ1-1, with D unresolved. Trimming took 4 bases from V and 8 from J, leaving 11 bases between them. The CDR3 totals 12 residues. CDR1 SEHNR and CDR2 FQNEAQ come from the germline V gene (reference sequence). The CDR3 region is CASSSGFLEAFF. CDR3 bases: TGTGCCAGCAGCTCCGGCTTTCTGGAAGCTTTCTTT.

This clonotype was seen repeatedly, ten times or more. The rearrangement joins TRBV6-2 or TRBV6-3 to TRBJ2-7, with 7 bases fitting TRBD2. This CDR3 has 17 amino acids. V was clipped by 0 bases and J by 5 bases; unmatched bases: 13. CDR1 and CDR2 from the germline V gene are MNHEY and SVGEGT. The chain's CDR3 is CASSYSPPGLLKNEQYF. CDR3 DNA: TGTGCCAGCAGTTACTCGCCTCCGGGACTACTAAAAAACGAGCAGTACTTC.

This clonotype showed up just once. The chain has TRBV6-2 or TRBV6-3 and TRBJ2-7; 7 positions match TRBD1. The V segment lost 7 bases and the J segment 2 bases; nucleotides outside the gene matches: 8. Germline V lookup: CDR1 MNHEY, CDR2 SVGEGT. The CDR3 consists of 14 residues. The CDR3, as DNA: TGTGCCAGCACCTCGACAGGGCGCACCTACGAGCAGTACTTC. It codes for CASTSTGRTYEQYF.

This clonotype was observed at least ten times. The chain employs TRBV27 and TRBJ2-2; 7 nucleotides align to TRBD1. Germline trimming cut 2 bases from V and 0 bases from J; bases unmatched to any gene: 6. The CDR3 spans 17 residues. CDR1 MNHEY and CDR2 SMNVEV come from the germline V gene (reference sequence). CDR3 loop: CASSLVTGQANTGELFF. CDR3 nucleotides: TGTGCCAGCAGTTTAGTCACCGGACAGGCGAACACCGGGGAGCTGTTTTTT.

This clonotype was detected ten times or more. This rearrangement joins TRBV2 to TRBJ2-7, with a tentative D call TRBD1 (6 bases). V lost 3 bases and J 2 bases, leaving 23 bases between the germline ends. This CDR3 spans 18 amino acids. Germline CDR1 SNHLY, CDR2 FYNNEI. In DNA form, the CDR3 reads TGTGCCAGCAGTGATCCCACAACTCGACAGGAGCTTACCTACGAGCAGTACTTC. Residues: CASSDPTTRQELTYEQYF.

The sample holds many counts of this clonotype. V and J are TRBV28 and TRBJ2-4, with a tentative D call TRBD2 (5 bases). Trimming shortened V by 5 bases and J by 1 base, and 9 bases separated the two germline ends. Germline V CDR1 and CDR2: MDHEN, SYDVKM. The CDR3 has 14 amino acids. CDR3: CASSPPGAKNIQYF. The DNA of the CDR3 is TGTGCCAGCAGTCCCCCGGGGGCCAAAAACATTCAGTACTTC.

This clonotype has more than one count but fewer than ten. The chain uses TRBV5-5 and TRBJ1-5; tentatively, D is TRBD1 (6 bases). The V gene lost 2 bases and the J gene lost 6 bases, with 12 bases spanning the gap. CDR3 length: 14 amino acids. Germline CDR1 and CDR2: SGHKS and YYEKEE (reference sequence). The CDR3 sequence: CASSLQGVSQPQHF. The CDR3 DNA is TGTGCCAGCAGCTTACAGGGTGTTAGTCAGCCCCAGCATTTT.

Ten or more counts support this clonotype. The chain combines TRBV25-1 with TRBJ2-7, with D hard to call. Trimming removed 1 base from V and 0 bases from J, with 7 bases in between. The germline CDR1 and CDR2 sequences are MGHDK and SYGVNS. This CDR3 has 14 amino acids. The CDR3: CASSELASSYEQYF. DNA for the CDR3: TGTGCCAGCAGTGAATTGGCTAGCTCCTACGAGCAGTACTTC.

In nucleotides, the CDR3 is TGTGCCAGCAGTGTCCCAGGGGCTGGAAACACCATATATTTT. Its translation is CASSVPGAGNTIYF. The chain links TRBV28 to TRBJ1-3; possibly TRBD1 for D (6 bases). In germline, CDR1 is MDHEN, CDR2 SYDVKM. The length of the CDR3 is 14 residues. Trimming took 5 bases from V and 2 from J, leaving 10 bases between them. The full variable domain, completed using reference TRBV28 and TRBJ1-3, is DVKVTQSSRYLVKRTGEKVFLECVQDMDHENMFWYRQDPGLGLRLIYFSYDVKMKEKGDIPEGYSVSREKKERFSLILESASTNQTSMYLCASSVPGAGNTIYFGEGSWLTVV.

In DNA form, the CDR3 reads TGTGCCAGCAGCTCCGGCCGGGACAGGGGCGCAGGGGAGCTGTTTTTT. It codes for CASSSGRDRGAGELFF. The chain joins TRBV5-4 to TRBJ2-2; 10 bases agree with TRBD1. The CDR3 totals 16 residues. With 3 bases clipped from V and 8 bases from J, the junction kept 10 bases outside the gene matches. Germline V gene sequence: CDR1 SGHNT, CDR2 YYREEE (reference sequence).

This clonotype was seen repeatedly, ten times or more. This chain links TRBV6-2 or TRBV6-3 with TRBJ2-2; D not certain. V lost 3 bases and J lost 7, with 9 bases in between. The CDR3 covers 13 residues. The V gene's germline CDR1 is MNHEY and CDR2 SVGEGT. This CDR3 reads CASSYQGHGELFF. The CDR3, as DNA: TGTGCCAGCAGTTATCAAGGCCACGGGGAGCTGTTTTTT.

In this sample, this clonotype turned up a few times. A much larger clone sits a single nucleotide away, making a read error possible. The V call is TRBV20-1, the J call TRBJ2-5; 11 bases agree with TRBD2. The CDR3 spans 17 residues. The germline gives CDR1 DFQATT, CDR2 SNEGSKA (reference sequence). V was pared by 6 bases and J by 5 bases, with 17 bases of the junction left unmatched. The CDR3 reads CSATRRLTSGDYETQYF. The DNA for the CDR3 is TGCAGTGCCACACGTAGGTTGACTAGCGGGGACTATGAGACCCAGTACTTC.

This clonotype was detected ten times or more. V is TRBV29-1 and J is TRBJ1-2; the D is unclear. CDR1 and CDR2 from the germline V gene are SQVTM and ANQGSEA. The CDR3 is made up of 9 amino acids. Trimming shortened V by 3 bases and J by 7 bases, and 3 bases separated the two germline ends. CDR3 coding DNA: TGCAGCGTTGATTTTGGCTACACCTTC. Its protein product is CSVDFGYTF.

The chain is built from TRBV5-1 and TRBJ2-5, with a possible D match to TRBD1 (6 bases). CDR1 and CDR2 (germline): SGHRS, YFSETQ. Trimming removed 0 bases at V and 2 bases at J, with 8 bases between. The CDR3 is 14 amino acids. DNA of the CDR3: TGCGCCAGCAGCTTGGCTCAGGGGCAAGAGACCCAGTACTTC. Translating it yields CASSLAQGQETQYF.

This clonotype was detected many times. This chain joins TRBV6-5 and TRBJ1-2; 9 positions agree with TRBD1. Germline-derived CDR1 and CDR2 are MNHEY and SVGAGI. There are 15 residues in the CDR3. Trimming took 2 bases from V and 4 from J; bases not matched to a gene: 5. The CDR3 DNA reads TGTGCCAGCAGTTACGCGGGGACAGGGTCCTATGGCTACACCTTC. Translated: CASSYAGTGSYGYTF.

The V and J genes are TRBV18 and TRBJ2-7; D gene unclear. CDR3 size: 12 residues. CDR1 KGHSH and CDR2 LQKENI come from the germline V gene. V was trimmed by 2 bases and J by 6 bases, leaving 8 bases between them. CDR3: CASSPTHGEQYF. CDR3 coding DNA: TGTGCCAGCTCACCAACCCACGGCGAGCAGTACTTC.

This clonotype was counted at least ten times. This chain connects TRBV6-5 to TRBJ2-5; weak D call: TRBD2 (5 bases). The ends were cut back, 4 bases at V and 1 base at J, with 10 bases in the middle. The CDR3 spans 14 residues. Germline V gene data show CDR1 as MNHEY and CDR2 as SVGAGI. This CDR3 reads CASSWSRAQETQYF. Written as DNA, the CDR3 is TGTGCCAGCAGTTGGTCGAGGGCCCAAGAGACCCAGTACTTC.

This clonotype was seen at least ten times. This chain connects TRBV7-9 to TRBJ2-2; 7 nucleotides align to TRBD2. The trim removed 1 base at V and 3 bases at J, leaving 2 bases unmatched. The CDR3 consists of 15 residues. Germline CDR1 SEHNR, CDR2 FQNEAQ (reference sequence). CDR3 sequence: CASSLGRGDTGELFF. The CDR3 bases are TGTGCCAGCAGCTTAGGCCGGGGGGACACCGGGGAGCTGTTTTTT.

This clonotype occurred many times. The gene calls are TRBV7-8 and TRBJ2-7, with 11 bases lining up with TRBD2. Germline V gene sequence: CDR1 SGHVS, CDR2 FQNEAQ. This CDR3 contains 16 residues. J was trimmed by 0 bases and V by 1 base; bases with no gene match: 2. The CDR3 DNA sequence: TGTGCCAGCAGCTTAGTACTAGCGGGGGCCTCCTACGAGCAGTACTTC. Translation gives CASSLVLAGASYEQYF.

The chain is built from TRBV20-1 and TRBJ2-5; 8 bases match TRBD2. Germline values: CDR1 DFQATT, CDR2 SNEGSKA (reference sequence). CDR3 length: 13 amino acids. With V trimmed by 5 bases and J by 4 bases, 6 bases remained unmatched. The CDR3 loop is CSASILAGETQYF. In nucleotides, the CDR3 is TGCAGTGCTTCCATCCTAGCGGGAGAGACCCAGTACTTC.

V and J are TRBV7-8 and TRBJ2-7; D unresolved. V lost 0 bases to trimming and J lost 9 bases, with 12 bases between them. Germline CDR1 and CDR2: SGHVS and FQNEAQ. The CDR3 sequence is 13 residues long. CDR3 loop: CASSLAGPQGQYF. In DNA form, the CDR3 reads TGTGCCAGCAGCTTAGCAGGCCCCCAAGGGCAGTACTTC.

In the case of this clonotype: A much larger clone sits a single nucleotide away, making a read error possible. The CDR3 here is CSISGSSYEQYF. As DNA, the CDR3 is TGTTCCATCAGTGGTTCTTCCTACGAGCAGTACTTC. This chain links TRBV10-3 with TRBJ2-7; D unresolved. This CDR3 has 12 residues. Per germline, CDR1 ENHRY and CDR2 SYGVKD.

This clonotype was counted many times. The rearrangement links TRBV5-1 to TRBJ2-7, with TRBD1 matching over 10 bases. Germline V gene sequence: CDR1 SGHRS, CDR2 YFSETQ. After removal of 0 bases from V and 6 bases from J, the junction contained 6 bases not matched to a gene. This CDR3 is 15 amino acids long. DNA for the CDR3: TGCGCCAGCAGCTTGGATGGACAGGGGGTCTCCGAGCAGTACTTC. Encoded protein: CASSLDGQGVSEQYF.

In this sample, this clonotype turned up a few times. An end of the junction differs from the germline gene, which may be a read error. This chain connects TRBV20-1 to TRBJ2-5, with 9 bases fitting TRBD2. CDR1 and CDR2 from the germline V gene are DFQATT and SNEGSKA (reference sequence). The CDR3 contains 15 residues. CDR3 in amino acids: CSARDWASGEGTKYF. The CDR3 region has the DNA TGCAGTGCTAGAGATTGGGCTAGCGGGGAGGGGACCAAGTACTTC.

Ten or more counts support this clonotype. This rearrangement joins TRBV28 to TRBJ2-7; tentative D call: TRBD1 (5 bases). Trimming left V 3 bases short and J 4 bases short, with 13 bases between. This CDR3 spans 14 amino acids. Germline values: CDR1 MDHEN, CDR2 SYDVKM. This CDR3 reads CASSFTGLAYEQYF. CDR3 bases: TGTGCCAGCAGTTTCACAGGTTTAGCTTACGAGCAGTACTTC.

In this sample, this clonotype turned up many times. The chain combines TRBV7-9 with TRBJ1-1; D gene ambiguous. Germline CDR1 SEHNR, CDR2 FQNEAQ (reference sequence). There are 12 residues in the CDR3. Trimming stripped 0 bases from V and 6 bases from J, with 5 bases between. The CDR3 loop reads CASSLANSEAFF. CDR3 nucleotide sequence: TGTGCCAGCAGCTTAGCGAATTCTGAAGCTTTCTTT.

The chain has TRBV29-1 and TRBJ1-2; maybe TRBD1 (6 bases). Per the germline V gene, CDR1 is SQVTM and CDR2 is ANQGSEA. The CDR3 is 13 residues long. In DNA form, the CDR3 reads TGCAGTTCCGACCTGGGGGCAGGGGTTGGCTACACCTTC. Amino acid sequence: CSSDLGAGVGYTF.